This T cell receptor (beta chain) was documented in a study of control samples from healthy donors and cancer patients (dated by TCRdb to the early 2020s). The library was made by the immunoSEQ multiplex PCR assay. TCRdb took this table from immuneACCESS and kept in-frame rearrangements with V and J called. Such tables lack part of the clones; where checked against another copy, unresolved V genes explain under half of the gap, and the rest is unexplained. The sample table holds approximately 190,000 clones, of which approximately 91% were seen once. 1.5% to 2% of the sample is held by the ten biggest clonotypes. Comments on this clone: It has no known antigen specificity. Nothing much larger sits one base from this clone, and base qualities are not available.

Trimming at the junction amounts to 4 bases on V and 2 bases on J, and the germline ends lie 15 bases apart. The CDR1 and CDR2 encoded by the germline V gene are MNHEY and SVGAGI. Reading from cysteine to phenylalanine, the CDR3 counts 16 amino acids. Just the 48-base CDR3 DNA is kept, in frame starting at base 1. Sequencing was carried out using blood. The V and J genes are TRBV6-5 and TRBJ2-1, and the D gene may be TRBD2, 6 bases matching. The TCR comes from a man aged 25-45 years in good health. The CDR3 has the sequence CASSSGTPSTYNEQFF. The DNA is as follows: TGTGCCAGCAGTTCCGGGACTCCATCTACCTACAATGAGCAGTTCTTC.